This T cell receptor beta chain was identified during a study of T-cell memory formation after mild COVID-19. Study findings and constraints: Clones contracting across day 15 to 85 had a balanced CD4/CD8 profile; later expanding clones leaned CD4+.

TCRdb reprocessed the 5' RACE reads via MiXCR and lists one record per CDR3 protein. The repertoire holds some 250,000 distinct CDR3 sequences, roughly 18% seen once, with 20% to 25% in the top ten. The CDR3 totals 15 residues. Deletions cut 2 bases from V and 0 bases from J, with 9 bases between. Germline V gene lookup returns CDR1 ENHRY and CDR2 SYGVKD. This clonotype was picked up a small number of times. Its antigen is unidentified. The origin of this receptor is a man aged 18 to 35 who had mild COVID-19 (a few samples of this study predate the infection). Cell type and time point are not known. This chain connects TRBV10-3 to TRBJ2-3; maybe TRBD2 (6 bases). The specimen sequenced was PBMCs or a T cell subset sorted from them (not recorded which). CDR3 coding DNA: TGTGCCATCAGTGAGGCCGGGACTAGCACAGATACGCAGTATTTT. It encodes CAISEAGTSTDTQYF.